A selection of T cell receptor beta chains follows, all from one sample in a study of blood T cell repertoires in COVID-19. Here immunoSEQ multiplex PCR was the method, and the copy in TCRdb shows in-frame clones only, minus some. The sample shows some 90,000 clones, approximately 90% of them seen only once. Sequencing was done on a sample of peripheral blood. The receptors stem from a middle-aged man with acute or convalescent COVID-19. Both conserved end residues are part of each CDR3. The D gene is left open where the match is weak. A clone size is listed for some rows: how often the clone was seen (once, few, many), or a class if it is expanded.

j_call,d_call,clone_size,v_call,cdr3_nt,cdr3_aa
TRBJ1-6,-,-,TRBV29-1,TGCAGCGTCGGGACCGGGACTATGGGTTCACCCCTCCACTTT,CSVGTGTMGSPLHF
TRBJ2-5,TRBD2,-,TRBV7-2,TGTGCCAGCAGCTCTGGACTAGCGGGGGTGGAGACCCAGTACTTC,CASSSGLAGVETQYF
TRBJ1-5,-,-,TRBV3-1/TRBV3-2,TGTGCCAGCAGCCAAGTATTTTCTGACAACCAGCCCCAGCATTTT,CASSQVFSDNQPQHF
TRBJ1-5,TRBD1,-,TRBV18,TGTGCCAGCTCAAGGGACAGAGGCAATCAGCCCCAGCATTTT,CASSRDRGNQPQHF
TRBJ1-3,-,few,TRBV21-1,TGTGCCAGCAGCAGGGGACAGGCAGGAAACACCATATATTTT,CASSRGQAGNTIYF
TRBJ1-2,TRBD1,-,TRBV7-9,TGTGCCAGCAGCCCGGGACAGACATATGGCTACACCTTC,CASSPGQTYGYTF
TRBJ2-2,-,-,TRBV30,TGTGCCTGGAGTGTAGGGACTTCGAACACCGGGGAGCTGTTTTTT,CAWSVGTSNTGELFF
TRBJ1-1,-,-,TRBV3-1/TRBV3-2,TGTGCCAGCAGCCAAGGTCTTAACACTGAAGCTTTCTTT,CASSQGLNTEAFF
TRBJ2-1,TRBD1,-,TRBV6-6,TGTGCCAGCAGTCGCGGACAGGGGGAATTCGATGAGCAGTTCTTC,CASSRGQGEFDEQFF
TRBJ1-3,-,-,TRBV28,TGTGCCAGCAGCGACCTAACGCGGGGCACTGGAAACACCATATATTTT,CASSDLTRGTGNTIYF
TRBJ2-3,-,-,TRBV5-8,TGTGCCAGCAGCTTGTCGGGGGGCCTGTCAGATACGCAGTATTTT,CASSLSGGLSDTQYF
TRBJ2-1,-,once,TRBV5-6,TGTGCCAGCAGCTTTGGGCGCTACAATGAGCAGTTCTTC,CASSFGRYNEQFF
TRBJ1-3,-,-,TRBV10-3,TGTGCCATCAGTGAGTTCGCGGGGCTCTCTGGAAACACCATATATTTT,CAISEFAGLSGNTIYF
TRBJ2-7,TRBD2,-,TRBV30,TGTGCCTGGATGAAAGCGGGGGGGTACGAGCAGTACTTC,CAWMKAGGYEQYF
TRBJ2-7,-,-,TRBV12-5,TGTGCTAGTGGTTATGTGGCAGGCTACGAGCAGTACTTC,CASGYVAGYEQYF
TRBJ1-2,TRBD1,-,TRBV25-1,TGTGCCAGCAGTGAATATAAGGGGGCCGGCTATGGCTACACCTTC,CASSEYKGAGYGYTF
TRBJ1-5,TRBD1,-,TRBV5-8,TGTGCCAGCAGCTTGGAATTGGGACAGTTAGGCAATCAGCCCCAGCATTTT,CASSLELGQLGNQPQHF
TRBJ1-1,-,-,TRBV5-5,TGTGCCAGCAGGGTCGGCGGCAGCCGGAACACTGAAGCTTTCTTT,CASRVGGSRNTEAFF
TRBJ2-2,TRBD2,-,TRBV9,TGTGCCAGCAGCGTTCGGTCTAGCGGAAACACCGGGGAGCTGTTTTTT,CASSVRSSGNTGELFF
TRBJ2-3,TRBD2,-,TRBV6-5,TGTGCCAGCCTTAGCGGGGGCGGAGATACGCAGTATTTT,CASLSGGGDTQYF
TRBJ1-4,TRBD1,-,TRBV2,TGTGCCAGCAGTGGGGACAGTACTGAAAAACTGTTTTTT,CASSGDSTEKLFF
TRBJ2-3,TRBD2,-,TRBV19,TGTGCCAGTAGTCCCCCGGGGGGGGCCACAGATACGCAGTATTTT,CASSPPGGATDTQYF
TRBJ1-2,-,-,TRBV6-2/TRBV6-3,TGTGCCAGCAGTTGGGACATCTCCGCTGGCACCTTC,CASSWDISAGTF
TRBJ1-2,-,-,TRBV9,TGTGCCAGCAGCGTAGGAGGTCCCGGCTACACCTTC,CASSVGGPGYTF
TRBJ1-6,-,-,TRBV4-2,TGTGCCAGCAGCCAATCTACGGGAGACCATTCTGATTCACCCCTCCACTTT,CASSQSTGDHSDSPLHF
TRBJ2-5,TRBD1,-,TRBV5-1,TGCGCCAGTTCGGACAGGGGAGGGGAGACCCAGTACTTC,CASSDRGGETQYF
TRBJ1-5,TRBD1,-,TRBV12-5,TGTGCTAGTGGTTTGGGACAGGGAGGAGGCAATCAGCCCCAGCATTTT,CASGLGQGGGNQPQHF
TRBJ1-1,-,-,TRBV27,TGTGCCAGCAGTTCAGGGGTACTGAACACTGAAGCTTTCTTT,CASSSGVLNTEAFF
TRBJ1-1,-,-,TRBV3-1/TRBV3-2,TGTGCCAGCAGCCTCTGGGGGAAGGGAGGGACTGAAGCTTTCTTT,CASSLWGKGGTEAFF
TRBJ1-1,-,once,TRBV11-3,TGTGCCAGCAGCCAAGGACTGGGCACTGAAGCTTTCTTT,CASSQGLGTEAFF
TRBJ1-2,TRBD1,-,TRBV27,TGTGCCAGCAGCCCTGACAGGGGAAGTAGTGGCTACACCTTC,CASSPDRGSSGYTF
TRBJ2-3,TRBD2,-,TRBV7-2,TGTGCCAGCAGCCTAGCGGGGCCAGATACGCAGTATTTT,CASSLAGPDTQYF
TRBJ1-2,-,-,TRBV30,TGTGCCTGGAGAGGGAGGGGCGGCTACACCTTC,CAWRGRGGYTF
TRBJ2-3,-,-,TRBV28,TGTGCCAGCAGTGCCCCCGGGGCAGATACGCAGTATTTT,CASSAPGADTQYF
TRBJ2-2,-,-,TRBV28,TGTGCCAGCACACAGAACACCGGGGAGCTGTTTTTT,CASTQNTGELFF
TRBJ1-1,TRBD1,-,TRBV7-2,TGTGCCAGCAGCCCGGGACAGGGATTTTTGAGAGCTTTCTTT,CASSPGQGFLRAFF
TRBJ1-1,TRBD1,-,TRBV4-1,TGCGCCAGCAGCTGGGACAGGGCACAAGGTGAAGCTTTCTTT,CASSWDRAQGEAFF
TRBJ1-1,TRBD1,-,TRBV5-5,TGTGCCAGCAGCTTTACGTTCCGGGACAGGGTCTTAGCCACTGAAGCTTTCTTT,CASSFTFRDRVLATEAFF
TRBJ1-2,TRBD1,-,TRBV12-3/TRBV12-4,TGTGCCAGCAGTACAGGGGCGAACTATGGCTACACCTTC,CASSTGANYGYTF
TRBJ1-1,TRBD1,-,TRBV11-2,TGTGCCAGCAGCTTAATCGGACAGGGGGCTCGGGCTTTCTTT,CASSLIGQGARAFF
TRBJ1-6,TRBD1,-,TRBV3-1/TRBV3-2,TGTGCCAGCAGCCAAGTCGGACAGGGAGGGTCACCCCTCCACTTT,CASSQVGQGGSPLHF
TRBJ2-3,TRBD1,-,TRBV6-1,TGTGCCAGCAGCGAAAGCGGGCGGGACAGGGGGCTGTGGGGAGATACGCAGTATTTT,CASSESGRDRGLWGDTQYF
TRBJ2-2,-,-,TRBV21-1,TGTGCCAGCACTCGCGGCGGACTAGCCAACCCTACCGGGGAGCTGTTTTTT,CASTRGGLANPTGELFF
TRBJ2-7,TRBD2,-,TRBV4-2,TGTGCCAGCAGCCAAGATACCCCCACTAGCGGGAGAAACTACGAGCAGTACTTC,CASSQDTPTSGRNYEQYF
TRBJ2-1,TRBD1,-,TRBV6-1,TGTGCCAGCAGTGACGGGACAGGGTGGTTTAGTGAGCAGTTCTTC,CASSDGTGWFSEQFF
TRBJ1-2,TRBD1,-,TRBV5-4,TGTGCCAGCAGCGTGGACAGGCGAGACTATGGCTACACCTTC,CASSVDRRDYGYTF
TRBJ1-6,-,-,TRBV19,TGTGCCAGTAAAGCGGACGAATCACCCCTCCACTTT,CASKADESPLHF
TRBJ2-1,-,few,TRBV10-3,TGTGCCATCAGTGAGCCTGAAGGGTGGCAGGGCTACAATGAGCAGTTCTTC,CAISEPEGWQGYNEQFF
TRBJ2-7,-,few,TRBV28,TGTGCCAGCAGTTTATTCTCGGGAGACATCTACGAGCAGTACTTC,CASSLFSGDIYEQYF
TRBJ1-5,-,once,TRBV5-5,TGTGCCAGCAGCTTCGCAGGGGATAGCAATCAGCCCCAGCATTTT,CASSFAGDSNQPQHF
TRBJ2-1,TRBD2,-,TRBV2,TGTGCCAGCCGGACTAGCGCTTATGAGCAGTTCTTC,CASRTSAYEQFF
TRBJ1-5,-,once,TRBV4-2,TGTGCCAGCAGCCGACAGTATAGCAATCAGCCCCAGCATTTT,CASSRQYSNQPQHF
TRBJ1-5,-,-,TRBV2,TGTGCCAGCAGTCAGGGTCCCGGTGTTCAGCCCCAGCATTTT,CASSQGPGVQPQHF
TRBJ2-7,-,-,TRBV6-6,TGTGCCAGCAGTTACTCCGAGTTCCCCATTGCCGAGCAGTACTTC,CASSYSEFPIAEQYF
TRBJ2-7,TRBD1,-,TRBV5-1,TGCGCCAGCAGCCCCGGGACAGGGCTCTACGAGCAGTACTTC,CASSPGTGLYEQYF
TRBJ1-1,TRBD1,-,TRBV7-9,TGTGCCAGCAGCTTCGAAGACAGGGGCACTGAAGCTTTCTTT,CASSFEDRGTEAFF
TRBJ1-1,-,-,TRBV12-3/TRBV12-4,TGTGCCAGCATGGGTCCGGGGACTGAAGCTTTCTTT,CASMGPGTEAFF
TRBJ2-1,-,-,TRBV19,TGTGCCAGTAGTATAGAACAGGAGCAGTTCTTC,CASSIEQEQFF
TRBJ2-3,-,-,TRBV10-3,TGTGCCATCAGCACCGGTGGGTCGACTAGCACAGATACGCAGTATTTT,CAISTGGSTSTDTQYF
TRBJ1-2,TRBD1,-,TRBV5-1,TGCGCCAGCTGTTTAGGACAGGGTGACTATGGCTACACCTTC,CASCLGQGDYGYTF